This T cell receptor beta chain stems from a study of CD8 T cells in ankylosing spondylitis. Findings and caveats of the study: Seven to nine highly homologous variants formed a TCR beta motif that appeared characteristic of ankylosing spondylitis blood. CD8+ cells made up the disease-linked clones, which were relatively rare in peripheral blood. There was reportedly significant enrichment of clones that were disease-linked in matched ankylosing spondylitis synovial fluid.

This clonotype was picked up many times. Its antigen is not identified. V was pared by 1 base and J by 10 bases, with 11 bases between. Germline CDR1 and CDR2: LGHDT and YNNKEL (reference sequence). The CDR3 consists of 14 residues. TCRdb called the 5' RACE reads again in MiXCR, with one record for every CDR3 protein. The repertoire holds about 92,000 distinct CDR3 sequences, with just under 9% as singletons. The sequence derives from a male donor with ankylosing spondylitis or in good health (not recorded which). J is TRBJ1-6 and V is TRBV3-1, with D maybe TRBD1 (5 bases). Sequencing was carried out using blood, either unsorted or a sorted T cell fraction (not recorded which). Written as DNA, the CDR3 is TGTGCCAGCAGCCAAGTGCAGGGACCCTCACCCCTCCACTTT. Translated: CASSQVQGPSPLHF.